This is a list of T cell receptor beta chains from one sample in a study of cytomegalovirus exposure and HLA in healthy donors. Libraries were prepared by immunoSEQ multiplex PCR; TCRdb keeps only in-frame clonotypes and omits some of them. The data show approximately 280,000 clones, 88% seen once. The sequencing sample was made of PBMCs. These receptor sequences come from a woman between 18 and 30 years old in good health and CMV-seronegative. CDR3s include the opening cysteine and the closing phenylalanine or tryptophan. The D gene is left open where the match is weak. Clone size is shown for a subset of rows, as once, few, many or a class of expanded clone.

clone_size,v_call,d_call,j_call,cdr3_nt,cdr3_aa
-,TRBV5-4,TRBD1,TRBJ2-5,TGTGCCAGCAGCACAAAGGGACAGGGAGAAGAGACCCAGTACTTC,CASSTKGQGEETQYF
-,TRBV10-3,-,TRBJ2-3,TGTGCCTCCTCAAGGGGCTACACAGATACGCAGTATTTT,CASSRGYTDTQYF
-,TRBV6-5,-,TRBJ1-1,TGTGCCAGCAGTTACTCAACACCTGGCACTGAAGCTTTCTTT,CASSYSTPGTEAFF
-,TRBV4-1,TRBD1,TRBJ2-1,TGCGCCAGCAGCCCAACGGAAACAGGGGGGTCCTACAATGAGCAGTTCTTC,CASSPTETGGSYNEQFF
-,TRBV7-9,-,TRBJ1-4,TGTGCCAGCACCCCGCGGGGGGGCGAAGCCAAAAAACTGTTTTTT,CASTPRGGEAKKLFF
-,TRBV27,TRBD2,TRBJ2-3,TGTGCCAGCAGTTTAGCAGCGGGAGCCCACACAGATACGCAGTATTTT,CASSLAAGAHTDTQYF
-,TRBV19,-,TRBJ1-1,TGTGCCAGTATTCAGGGTGGTGAAGCTTTCTTT,CASIQGGEAFF
-,TRBV5-8,TRBD1,TRBJ1-5,TGTGCCAGCGCGCGGGACAGAGGCAATCAGCCCCAGCATTTT,CASARDRGNQPQHF
-,TRBV28,TRBD1,TRBJ1-4,TGTGCCAGCAGCCCCGGACAGGTCGTTGAAAAACTGTTTTTT,CASSPGQVVEKLFF
once,TRBV4-3,TRBD1,TRBJ2-5,TGCGCCAGCAGCCAGAGCAGGGGGCTGGAGACCCAGTACTTC,CASSQSRGLETQYF
once,TRBV30,-,TRBJ1-2,TGTGCCTGGGGGGCGCGGGGATTGAATGGCTACACCTTC,CAWGARGLNGYTF
-,TRBV5-6,-,TRBJ2-5,TGTGCCAGCAGCTTTGTCGGTGTGGGGGGAGAGACCCAGTACTTC,CASSFVGVGGETQYF
-,TRBV5-4,TRBD1,TRBJ2-2,TGTGCCAGCAGCATCCGGGACAGGGGTTTCGGGGAGCTGTTTTTT,CASSIRDRGFGELFF
-,TRBV10-1,-,TRBJ2-1,TGCGCCAGCAGAATAAGGACTGGCAACTACAATGAGCAGTTCTTC,CASRIRTGNYNEQFF
-,TRBV20-1,-,TRBJ2-1,TGCAGTGCTTCTACCTACAATGAGCAGTTCTTC,CSASTYNEQFF
once,TRBV28,-,TRBJ1-5,TGTGCCAGCCAGCAGGGGAATCAGCCCCAGCATTTT,CASQQGNQPQHF
-,TRBV5-4,TRBD2,TRBJ2-5,TGTGCCAGCAGCCGCGGGACTAGCGGGATTGAGGAGACCCAGTACTTC,CASSRGTSGIEETQYF
few,TRBV2,-,TRBJ1-2,TGTGCCAGCAGTGTTCGTGGGGGGGAGGATGGCTACACCTTC,CASSVRGGEDGYTF
few,TRBV6-1,TRBD2,TRBJ2-7,TGTGCCAGCAGTGAGGCGGGAGGGTTCCACGAGCAGTACTTC,CASSEAGGFHEQYF
once,TRBV6-1,-,TRBJ1-2,TGTGCCAGTGGTGGGGGGACTGGCTATGGCTACACCTTC,CASGGGTGYGYTF
-,TRBV28,TRBD2,TRBJ2-7,TGTGCCAGCACCCACACCGGGGGAGGGTACGAGCAGTACTTC,CASTHTGGGYEQYF
-,TRBV18,TRBD2,TRBJ2-2,TGTGCCAGCTCATCCGGACTAGCGCTAAACACCGGGGAGCTGTTTTTT,CASSSGLALNTGELFF
-,TRBV28,TRBD1,TRBJ1-1,TGTGCCAGCAGTTTACTCACTGCCGGGACAGGAGTTGAAGCTTTCTTT,CASSLLTAGTGVEAFF
-,TRBV5-4,-,TRBJ1-2,TGTGCCAGCAGCTCTCTGGCCGGAGGGCTGAGAAGCTACACCTTC,CASSSLAGGLRSYTF
-,TRBV28,TRBD2,TRBJ2-6,TGTGCCAGCAGTCCGAGCGGGACCGGGGCCAACGTCCTGACTTTC,CASSPSGTGANVLTF
-,TRBV19,-,TRBJ2-7,TGTGCCAGCAGCCGCGGGAAGGCGTCCTACGAGCAGTACTTC,CASSRGKASYEQYF
-,TRBV13,TRBD2,TRBJ2-5,TGTGCCAGCAGCTTAGACGGCTTTGGCGGGAGGGTCCAAGAGACCCAGTACTTC,CASSLDGFGGRVQETQYF
-,TRBV27,-,TRBJ2-7,TGTGCCAGCAGCGAAGGGGGATCGTCCTACGAGCAGTACTTC,CASSEGGSSYEQYF
-,TRBV6-1,TRBD1,TRBJ1-4,TGTGCCAGCACATTTTCACAGGGGCCCCTTGAAAAACTGTTTTTT,CASTFSQGPLEKLFF
-,TRBV2,-,TRBJ2-7,TGTGCCAGCAGTGAGTCGGGAACTATCTACGAGCAGTACTTC,CASSESGTIYEQYF
-,TRBV7-9,TRBD1,TRBJ2-7,TGTGCCAGCAGCTTTACACCGGGACAGGGGGCTTACGAGCAGTACTTC,CASSFTPGQGAYEQYF
-,TRBV7-6,TRBD2,TRBJ2-1,TGTGCCAGCAGCTTAAGAGGGACTAGCGGGAGAGGTCACAATGAGCAGTTCTTC,CASSLRGTSGRGHNEQFF
-,TRBV6-5,-,TRBJ2-2,TGTGCCAGCAGTTACTCGACGGGAAACACCGGGGAGCTGTTTTTT,CASSYSTGNTGELFF
-,TRBV19,TRBD2,TRBJ2-2,TGTGCCAGTACTCCAACTAGCGCTAACACCGGGGAGCTGTTTTTT,CASTPTSANTGELFF
-,TRBV5-6,TRBD1,TRBJ2-6,TGTGCCAGCAGCTTCGGGACAGGCCGACTCTCTGGGGCCAACGTCCTGACTTTC,CASSFGTGRLSGANVLTF
-,TRBV5-1,TRBD1,TRBJ2-5,TGCGCCAGCAGCTTGGGAGGGGGCACAGAGACCCAGTACTTC,CASSLGGGTETQYF
-,TRBV5-1,TRBD1,TRBJ2-7,TGCGCCAGCAGCCGGGACAGGGGGCAGGAGCAGTACTTC,CASSRDRGQEQYF
once,TRBV4-1,TRBD1,TRBJ2-2,TGCGCCAGCAGCACTCGACAGGGAAATACCGGGGAGCTGTTTTTT,CASSTRQGNTGELFF
-,TRBV5-6,-,TRBJ1-5,TGTGCCAGCAGCTTGGCCGGGGGGCGAAATCAGCCCCAGCATTTT,CASSLAGGRNQPQHF
-,TRBV19,TRBD1,TRBJ1-4,TGTGCCAGTAGTCAGGGGACAGCAACTAATGAAAAACTGTTTTTT,CASSQGTATNEKLFF
-,TRBV28,-,TRBJ2-7,TGTGCCACCTCGGGACTTTCGTTCTACGAGCAGTACTTC,CATSGLSFYEQYF
-,TRBV5-1,-,TRBJ2-1,TGCGCCAGCAATAAAGGCCTTCGAACTATACAGTTCTTC,CASNKGLRTIQFF
-,TRBV5-1,-,TRBJ1-1,TGCGCCAGCAGCTTCTGGGGGCAGAAAGACACTGAAGCTTTCTTT,CASSFWGQKDTEAFF
-,TRBV2,-,TRBJ2-7,TGTGCCAGCAATAGACAGGAACCCTACGAGCAGTACTTC,CASNRQEPYEQYF
-,TRBV4-3,-,TRBJ1-4,TGCGCCAGCAGCCAAGATAGTCGGTTAACTAATGAAAAACTGTTTTTT,CASSQDSRLTNEKLFF
-,TRBV10-2,-,TRBJ1-5,TGCGCCAGCAGTGAGATAGCGGGGCTCGTTAGGCCCCAGCATTTT,CASSEIAGLVRPQHF
-,TRBV27,-,TRBJ1-5,TGTGCCAGCAGTTTGGGGAGTGGGGGAGGACAGCCCCAGCATTTT,CASSLGSGGGQPQHF
-,TRBV5-4,TRBD2,TRBJ2-5,TGTGCCAGCAGCTTGGACAGCGGGAGGGCCCAAGAGACCCAGTACTTC,CASSLDSGRAQETQYF
-,TRBV18,-,TRBJ2-1,TGTGCCAGCTCACCCTTACCGGGGAGCTCCTACAATGAGCAGTTCTTC,CASSPLPGSSYNEQFF
-,TRBV28,TRBD2,TRBJ2-7,TGTGCCAGCAGTTTTGGGGGGGAGATCACCTACGAGCAGTACTTC,CASSFGGEITYEQYF
-,TRBV4-1,-,TRBJ1-4,TGCGCCAGCAGCCAAGAAAGCGAAAAACTGTTTTTT,CASSQESEKLFF
-,TRBV6-5,TRBD2,TRBJ2-3,TGTGCCAGCAGCCGATGGCGGGGGGCAGATACGCAGTATTTT,CASSRWRGADTQYF
-,TRBV28,TRBD2,TRBJ2-7,TGTGCCAGCAGTTTTTCAGCCCTAGCGGGTACCTACTCCTACGAGCAGTACTTC,CASSFSALAGTYSYEQYF
-,TRBV5-1,-,TRBJ2-3,TGCGCCAGCAGCTTGGGACAGCAGCCATCTAGCACAGATACGCAGTATTTT,CASSLGQQPSSTDTQYF
-,TRBV6-4,-,TRBJ2-6,TGTGCCAGCAGTGACTCGACTGGGTCTGGGGCCAACGTCCTGACTTTC,CASSDSTGSGANVLTF